This is a list of T cell receptor beta chains from one sample in a study of cytomegalovirus exposure and HLA in healthy donors. Assay used: immunoSEQ multiplex PCR; TCRdb lists only in-frame clones, some missing. In the table there are under 200,000 clones, about 81% of which are singletons. Sequencing was carried out using PBMCs. These receptors all come from a girl under 18 in good health and CMV-seropositive. Each CDR3 is given with its conserved first and last residue. A D gene is named only where the DNA matches it firmly. Expanded clones get a size class; other rows say once, few or many, or leave the size out.

clone_size	d_call	j_call	v_call	cdr3_nt	cdr3_aa
few	TRBD1	TRBJ2-7	TRBV5-1	TGCGCCAGCAGCCTAACAGGGGACGCCCGTTACGAGCAGTACTTC	CASSLTGDARYEQYF
few	TRBD1	TRBJ1-5	TRBV18	TGTGCCAGCTCACCACAACAGGGGGCAGGACAGCCCCAGCATTTT	CASSPQQGAGQPQHF
.	TRBD2	TRBJ2-7	TRBV5-4	TGTGCCAGCAGCTCAACCGGGACTAGCGCCTACGAGCAGTACTTC	CASSSTGTSAYEQYF
.	.	TRBJ2-7	TRBV30	TGTGCCTGGAGTGTACCTAGCTTCCCTGCAGGAGAGCAGTACTTC	CAWSVPSFPAGEQYF
.	.	TRBJ2-3	TRBV7-6	TGTGCCAGCAGCTTAGTTGGTAGCCAGAGAGGAACAGATACGCAGTATTTT	CASSLVGSQRGTDTQYF
.	.	TRBJ1-5	TRBV7-6	TGTGCCAGCAGCCAGGACAGAACCCAGCATTTT	CASSQDRTQHF
.	TRBD2	TRBJ2-7	TRBV6-5	TGTGCCAGCAGTTTTGGCGGGAGGGCGGGGGAGCAGTACTTC	CASSFGGRAGEQYF
.	.	TRBJ2-2	TRBV7-3	TGTGCCAGCAGCTTAGAAGTTATAGACGGGGAGCTGTTTTTT	CASSLEVIDGELFF
.	TRBD2	TRBJ2-7	TRBV7-2	TGTGCCAGCAGTCTGACGGTGACTAGCACCACGTACTTC	CASSLTVTSTTYF
.	TRBD2	TRBJ2-2	TRBV15	TGTGCCACCAGCGGGCGAAACTTAGGACTAGCGGGAGTTCCGAACACCGGGGAGCTGTTTTTT	CATSGRNLGLAGVPNTGELFF
.	TRBD2	TRBJ2-2	TRBV7-9	TGTGCCAGCAGCTTCCACCTCCTCCGGGGGGACACCGGGGAGCTGTTTTTT	CASSFHLLRGDTGELFF
once	TRBD1	TRBJ2-1	TRBV29-1	TGCAGCGTTGTACCCCTAGGATGGTGGGGACAGCTAAGCTCCTACAATGAGCAGTTCTTC	CSVVPLGWWGQLSSYNEQFF